This TCR beta chain was captured by sequencing in a study of human T cells and chemical hapten exposure. Study at large: Sensitization employed 2% DPC on about 2 cm by about 2 cm of upper inner arm skin. Findings of the study overall: Among expanded TCRs, significantly more large CDR3 similarity clusters formed than among controls.

Time point noted: patch test 3, about 24 weeks after DPC sensitization. Noted treatment: therapeutic diphenylcyclopropenone sensitization with weekly scalp DPC. The CDR3 sequence is 14 residues long. The germline V and J ends were trimmed by 5 bases and 6 bases, with 15 bases remaining between them. This clonotype was recorded many times. Its target is not known. TCRdb re-called the RACE reads with MiXCR, one entry per CDR3 protein. The table records 25,000 to 35,000 distinct CDR3 sequences, around 6% of them present only once. The sequenced sample was whole blood, obtained in connection with sensitization to the hapten diphenylcyclopropenone (DPC). The sequence derives from a man aged 30 to 45 with alopecia areata. Some clones in this sample may be carry-over from other donors' samples. The chain employs TRBV12-3 or TRBV12-4 and TRBJ2-3; the D call may be TRBD1 or TRBD2 (5 bases each). CDR3 residues: CASSLAEGIDTQYF. CDR3 sequence (DNA): TGTGCCAGCAGTCTCGCTGAGGGGATCGATACGCAGTATTTT.